Below, 20 T cell receptor beta chains from the same sample are listed, as sequenced in a study of CD8 T cells in ankylosing spondylitis. TCRdb itself ran the 5' RACE reads through MiXCR, one entry per CDR3 protein. The data hold 300,000 to 350,000 distinct CDR3 sequences, with around 21% observed a single time. Specimen: blood, either unsorted or a sorted T cell fraction (not recorded which). The receptors were gathered from a female donor with ankylosing spondylitis or in good health (not recorded which).

V usage is TRBV12-3 or TRBV12-4 and J usage is TRBJ2-1; maybe TRBD2 (6 bases). This CDR3 has 14 amino acids. V was shortened by 3 bases and J by 7 bases, with 13 bases between the two germline ends. The CDR3 region has the DNA TGTGCCAGCAGTTTCGGGGGTGGAAGGAATGAGCAGTTCTTC. Translating gives CASSFGGGRNEQFF.

This clonotype appeared many times. V gene TRBV3-1 combines with J gene TRBJ2-1; D call uncertain. Trimming removed 5 bases from V and 6 bases from J, with 11 bases in between. The CDR3 consists of 13 residues. CDR1 is LGHDT, CDR2 YNNKEL, per germline (reference sequence). In DNA form, the CDR3 reads TGTGCCAGCAGCTCCCGTGGAATCAATGAGCAGTTCTTC. This codes for CASSSRGINEQFF.

This clonotype was recorded at least ten times. The chain employs TRBV20-1 and TRBJ1-1; the D gene is possibly TRBD1 (5 bases). This CDR3 has 11 amino acids. Germline CDR1 DFQATT, CDR2 SNEGSKA (reference sequence). The V end lost 5 bases, the J end lost 9 bases, and 13 bases lay between the germline ends. CDR3 sequence (DNA): TGCAGTGCTGACCTCGACAGTAAAGCTTTCTTT. Its translation: CSADLDSKAFF.

The CDR3 protein is CASSLGGVGNEQFF. DNA of the CDR3: TGTGCCAGCAGCTTGGGCGGGGTGGGCAATGAGCAGTTCTTC. The chain is built from TRBV7-6 and TRBJ2-1; D possibly corresponds to TRBD2 (6 bases). Germline lookup yields CDR1 SGHVS and CDR2 FNYEAQ. Trimming cost V 3 bases and J 6 bases, with 12 bases left between them. This CDR3 has 14 amino acids.

The chain combines TRBV20-1 with TRBJ1-5; D may be TRBD1 (6 bases). V was clipped by 2 bases and J by 5 bases, with 10 bases between them. From germline, CDR1 is DFQATT and CDR2 SNEGSKA (reference sequence). The CDR3 is 13 amino acids. The CDR3 here is CSARTKGDQPQHF. CDR3 coding DNA: TGCAGTGCTAGAACGAAGGGGGATCAGCCCCAGCATTTT.

This clonotype has just a few counts. The chain has TRBV20-1 and TRBJ2-7, with 12 nucleotides matching TRBD2. This CDR3 region has 18 residues. Germline CDR1 and CDR2: DFQATT and SNEGSKA (reference sequence). Unmatched junction bases numbered 22, after V lost 3 bases and J lost 10 bases. CDR3 nucleotides: TGCAGTGCTAGTAATGTCCGTCTAGCGGGAGGGGTATCTACGAGCCAGTACTTC. Protein: CSASNVRLAGGVSTSQYF.

This clonotype occurred many times. The V call is TRBV12-3 or TRBV12-4, the J call TRBJ2-5, with a tentative D call TRBD2 (5 bases). The CDR3 is 12 amino acids. V lost 5 bases and J 4 bases, leaving 8 bases between the germline ends. DNA of the CDR3: TGTGCCAGCAGTAGCGGACGAGAGACCCAGTACTTC. Protein: CASSSGRETQYF.

The genes are TRBV11-1 and TRBJ2-1; D may be TRBD2 (7 bases). The CDR3 covers 18 residues. Trimming pared 5 bases from V and 3 bases from J, leaving 23 bases between. Germline V gene lookup returns CDR1 SGHAT and CDR2 FQDESV (reference sequence). The CDR3 protein is CASSPDRGGGLYYNEQFF. The CDR3 coding sequence is TGTGCCAGCAGCCCCGACAGAGGGGGGGGACTATACTACAATGAGCAGTTCTTC. Based on the CDR3 plus reference TRBV11-1 and TRBJ2-1, the full variable domain is EAEVAQSPRYKITEKSQAVAFWCDPISGHATLYWYRQILGQGPELLVQFQDESVVDDSQLPKDRFSAERLKGVDSTLKIQPAELGDSAMYLCASSPDRGGGLYYNEQFFGPGTRLTVL.

The V gene is TRBV5-1, the J gene TRBJ2-1, with D unclear. Germline CDR1 and CDR2: SGHRS and YFSETQ. The CDR3 totals 14 residues. V was cut by 0 bases and J by 7 bases, with 11 bases left in between. CDR3 sequence (DNA): TGCGCCAGCAGCTTGGCACGGTCGAGGAATGAGCAGTTCTTC. This codes for CASSLARSRNEQFF.

The table lists this clonotype with a few counts. The J gene is TRBJ1-6, the V gene TRBV27; D is unclear. CDR3 length: 15 amino acids. Per germline, CDR1 MNHEY and CDR2 SMNVEV (reference sequence). The V end was cut by 3 bases, the J end by 8 bases, with 14 bases between. The CDR3 bases are TGTGCCAGCAGTTTCGGCAGCAGGACCGATTCACCCCTCCACTTT. Protein sequence: CASSFGSRTDSPLHF.

The sample holds many counts of this clonotype. The chain carries TRBV2 and TRBJ2-1, with unresolved D. Germline CDR1 SNHLY, CDR2 FYNNEI. V was clipped by 2 bases and J by 5 bases, with 13 bases between them. The CDR3 totals 15 residues. This CDR3 is CASSEQPATHNEQFF. CDR3 sequence (DNA): TGTGCCAGCAGTGAACAGCCGGCCACCCACAATGAGCAGTTCTTC.

A few counts support this clonotype. V gene TRBV3-1 combines with J gene TRBJ2-1; a possible D gene is TRBD2 (5 bases). The CDR3 is 12 residues long. V was pared by 0 bases and J by 9 bases, with 6 bases between. Germline loops: CDR1 LGHDT, CDR2 YNNKEL (reference sequence). The CDR3 loop reads CASSQDLAEQFF. The DNA for the CDR3 is TGTGCCAGCAGCCAAGATCTAGCTGAGCAGTTCTTC.

The V and J genes are TRBV4-1 and TRBJ1-3, with 10 bases matching TRBD1. Germline trimming cut 1 base from V and 0 bases from J; bases unmatched to any gene: 0. CDR1 is MGHRA, CDR2 YSYEKL, per germline. The CDR3 is 16 residues long. CDR3 sequence reads: CASSQGDRGSGNTIYF. The CDR3, as DNA: TGCGCCAGCAGCCAAGGGGACAGGGGCTCTGGAAACACCATATATTTT.

A few counts support this clonotype. V is TRBV20-1 and J is TRBJ1-1, with D possibly matching TRBD1 (5 bases). The CDR3 is made up of 14 amino acids. Germline values: CDR1 DFQATT, CDR2 SNEGSKA (reference sequence). V was cut by 2 bases and J by 1 base, with 11 bases left in between. The CDR3 sequence is CSARRRQRNTEAFF. CDR3 nucleotides: TGCAGTGCTAGAAGGAGACAGCGGAACACTGAAGCTTTCTTT.

CDR3 residues: CASSLSPGERGSPLHF. The CDR3 region has the DNA TGTGCCAGCAGCCTCTCACCCGGCGAACGCGGCTCACCCCTCCACTTT. The rearrangement links TRBV12-3 or TRBV12-4 to TRBJ1-6, with D unclear. This CDR3 contains 16 residues. The V end lost 6 bases, the J end lost 10 bases, and 22 bases lay between the germline ends.

V is TRBV9 and J is TRBJ2-7, with 7 bases lining up with TRBD1. This CDR3 comprises 13 residues. Trimming cost V 2 bases and J 6 bases; bases outside gene matches: 5. From germline, CDR1 is SGDLS and CDR2 YYNGEE. Here the CDR3 DNA reads TGTGCCAGCAGCGTGGAACAGGGGTCCGAGCAGTACTTC. Translation gives CASSVEQGSEQYF.

This rearrangement joins TRBV6-2 or TRBV6-3 to TRBJ1-1; TRBD1 is a possible D gene (5 bases). Trimming cost V 0 bases and J 4 bases, with 12 bases left between them. The CDR3 runs to 15 residues. Germline CDR1 reads MNHEY; CDR2 reads SVGEGT. The CDR3 reads CASSYSRGGITEAFF. In DNA, the CDR3 is TGTGCCAGCAGTTACTCGAGGGGAGGGATCACTGAAGCTTTCTTT.

In this sample, this clonotype turned up many times. The V and J genes are TRBV7-8 and TRBJ1-6; D might be TRBD1 (5 bases). The CDR3 totals 15 residues. The germline V gene has CDR1 SGHVS and CDR2 FQNEAQ. Trimming cost V 3 bases and J 7 bases, with 13 bases left between them. The CDR3 nucleotides are TGTGCCAGCAGCTTGGCAGGGATAGGGAATTCACCCCTCCACTTT. It codes for CASSLAGIGNSPLHF.

This clonotype was detected a few times. The chain couples TRBV18 to TRBJ1-6; 7 positions agree with TRBD1. Germline trimming cut 3 bases from V and 9 bases from J; bases unmatched to any gene: 5. Germline CDR1 reads KGHSH; CDR2 reads LQKENI. This CDR3 is 14 amino acids long. The CDR3 DNA sequence: TGTGCCAGCTCACCCCAGGGGGGAATTTCACCCCTCCACTTT. Its protein is CASSPQGGISPLHF.

The V and J genes are TRBV29-1 and TRBJ1-1, with D possibly TRBD1 on 5 matching bases. Trimming removed 4 bases from V and 0 bases from J, with 6 bases in between. CDR1 is SQVTM, CDR2 ANQGSEA, per germline. The length of the CDR3 is 12 residues. Written as DNA, the CDR3 is TGCAGCGTTGGACAGCTGAACACTGAAGCTTTCTTT. This translates into CSVGQLNTEAFF.